A selection of T cell receptor beta chains follows, all from one sample in a study of T cell changes during pregnancy in multiple sclerosis. Sequenced by immunoSEQ multiplex PCR; TCRdb stores in-frame clones only, minus some. The data show 70,000 to 95,000 clones, approximately 91% seen once. The sample was peripheral blood, taken before pregnancy. These receptors originate from a female donor with multiple sclerosis, enrolled in a pregnancy study. The CDR3 runs from the conserved cysteine through the conserved F or W. Fields, in order: clone size, D gene, V gene, J gene, CDR3 DNA, CDR3 protein. The D gene is left open where the match is weak. Part of the rows lack a size; the others show once, few, many or a class for expanded clones.

NA	TRBD2	TRBV7-9	TRBJ2-7	TGTGCCAGCAGCTACTTAATAACTAGCGGGGGGCGACAGTACTTC	CASSYLITSGGRQYF
NA	NA	TRBV29-1	TRBJ1-1	TGCAGCGTTGCTAAACACAGGGTTTCCACTGAAGCTTTCTTT	CSVAKHRVSTEAFF
NA	TRBD1	TRBV7-2	TRBJ1-2	TGTGCCAGCAGCCGGCCCCGACAGGGGGCTGGGACTAACTATGGCTACACCTTC	CASSRPRQGAGTNYGYTF
once	NA	TRBV6-1	TRBJ1-5	TGTGCCAGCAGTATACAGGGCGATCAGCCCCAGCATTTT	CASSIQGDQPQHF
NA	TRBD2	TRBV27	TRBJ2-7	TGTGCCAGCACCCCCTCGGGGGGTTATGAGCAGTACTTC	CASTPSGGYEQYF
NA	TRBD1	TRBV5-1	TRBJ2-7	TGCGCCAGCAGCTTGGGAGGGACAGGGGAGAATTACGAGCAGTACTTC	CASSLGGTGENYEQYF
once	NA	TRBV6-5	TRBJ2-7	TGTGCCAGCAGGAGGGGGACCTCCTACGAGCAGTACTTC	CASRRGTSYEQYF
NA	NA	TRBV2	TRBJ1-2	TGTGCCAGTCACCGGGATTCTAACTATGGCTACACCTTC	CASHRDSNYGYTF
NA	NA	TRBV25-1	TRBJ1-4	TGTGCCAGCAGTGGCGCATACAGGACAACTAATGAAAAACTGTTTTTT	CASSGAYRTTNEKLFF
NA	NA	TRBV10-3	TRBJ1-2	TGTGCCATCAACCCTCGGGTGTCGAACTATGGCTACACCTTC	CAINPRVSNYGYTF
NA	NA	TRBV2	TRBJ2-3	TGTGCCAACTCCAGGGGTCATGCTAGCACAGATACGCAGTATTTT	CANSRGHASTDTQYF
once	TRBD1	TRBV4-1	TRBJ1-1	TGCGCCAGCAGCCTTACAGGGGTAAACGCTGAAGCTTTCTTT	CASSLTGVNAEAFF
NA	TRBD2	TRBV15	TRBJ2-7	TGTGCCACCACCCCCGGGAGGCAGACCGAGCAGTACTTC	CATTPGRQTEQYF
NA	TRBD1	TRBV7-2	TRBJ2-7	TGTGCCAGCAGCAGACAGGGGGGGGCCTACGAGCAGTACTTC	CASSRQGGAYEQYF
NA	NA	TRBV7-2	TRBJ1-2	TGTGCCAGCAGCCTCGAGGTTTCGACTCAGGGCTATGGCTACACCTTC	CASSLEVSTQGYGYTF
NA	NA	TRBV28	TRBJ1-3	TGTGCCAGCCGACCTTGGGGGGTTGGTGGAAACACCATATATTTT	CASRPWGVGGNTIYF
NA	NA	TRBV21-1	TRBJ2-5	TGTGCCAGCAGCAAAGCCGGAGCAGGGGGAGAAGAGACCCAGTACTTC	CASSKAGAGGEETQYF
NA	TRBD1	TRBV7-3	TRBJ2-5	TGTGCCAGCAGCTTACAGCCAGGGGGATCAGAGACCCAGTACTTC	CASSLQPGGSETQYF